A selection of T cell receptor beta chains follows, all from one sample in a study of vaccination and CD4 T cells after COVID-19. MiXCR, run by TCRdb on the PCR reads, gives a single entry per CDR3 protein. The sample lists roughly 8,000 distinct CDR3 sequences, approximately 70% occurring once. The antigens these receptors bind are not known. The sample consisted of CD4+ T cells from blood, cultured in vitro. These receptor sequences come from a human donor who had recovered from COVID-19. Each CDR3 is given with its conserved first and last residue. A D gene is named only where the DNA matches it firmly.

CDR3 | D | V | length | J
CSAAKTGGDTEAFF | TRBD1 | TRBV20-1 | 14 | TRBJ1-1
CATSDVGRNYGYTF | . | TRBV24-1 | 14 | TRBJ1-2
CASSGGSDSATYNSPLHF | . | TRBV12-3/TRBV12-4 | 18 | TRBJ1-6
CAWGGYTF | . | TRBV30 | 8 | TRBJ1-2
CSASSTGDYGYTF | . | TRBV20-1 | 13 | TRBJ1-2
CASSLAGSSSTDTQYF | . | TRBV7-8 | 16 | TRBJ2-3
CSVPRQAPGLEQYF | . | TRBV20-1 | 14 | TRBJ2-7
CASRPGLYTDTQYF | . | TRBV2 | 14 | TRBJ2-3
CASSRRTTGANVLTF | . | TRBV7-8 | 15 | TRBJ2-6
CASSYTYSNQPQHF | . | TRBV28 | 14 | TRBJ1-5
CSASPRDRGRMDTQYF | TRBD1 | TRBV20-1 | 16 | TRBJ2-3
CAWSSITGTDTQYF | . | TRBV30 | 14 | TRBJ2-3
CAWSPHDLHSYEQYF | . | TRBV30 | 15 | TRBJ2-7
CATSSRDRYSYEQYF | . | TRBV15 | 15 | TRBJ2-7
CASSHTSRGDYGYTF | . | TRBV7-9 | 15 | TRBJ1-2
CASSVGHPNTEAFF | . | TRBV2 | 14 | TRBJ1-1
CAWRGGTGANQPQHF | TRBD1 | TRBV30 | 15 | TRBJ1-5
CASSQGTAITEAFF | . | TRBV28 | 14 | TRBJ1-1
CASSELVGRQPQHF | . | TRBV2 | 14 | TRBJ1-5
CAWSVVTNEKLFF | . | TRBV30 | 13 | TRBJ1-4
CSAWRVNYGYTF | . | TRBV20-1 | 12 | TRBJ1-2
CSAPRGGIDGYTF | TRBD1 | TRBV20-1 | 13 | TRBJ1-2
CASSPTGMNIQYF | TRBD1 | TRBV11-3 | 13 | TRBJ2-4
CASSPTPQGRSQPQHF | . | TRBV19 | 16 | TRBJ1-5
CSAGVSGNTIYF | . | TRBV20-1 | 12 | TRBJ1-3
CASSPSGLQETQYF | . | TRBV18 | 14 | TRBJ2-5
CASSYSTEGETQYF | . | TRBV6-5 | 14 | TRBJ2-5
CASSIGWGRGGLNTEAFF | . | TRBV19 | 18 | TRBJ1-1
CASSRGEAFF | . | TRBV19 | 10 | TRBJ1-1
CASSAAGGSSPLHF | . | TRBV7-6 | 14 | TRBJ1-6
CASSLSGVNSPLHF | . | TRBV7-6 | 14 | TRBJ1-6
CASSSQGTYGYTF | TRBD1 | TRBV7-3 | 13 | TRBJ1-2
CASSLGPGSNQPQHF | . | TRBV11-2 | 15 | TRBJ1-5
CASSFDRDGQPQHF | TRBD1 | TRBV2 | 14 | TRBJ1-5
CSARDGKNTEAFF | . | TRBV20-1 | 13 | TRBJ1-1
CATSRPSRGLEAFF | . | TRBV15 | 14 | TRBJ1-1
CASSYPGRAEAFF | . | TRBV27 | 13 | TRBJ1-1
CASSLRRGGYSYEQYF | TRBD2 | TRBV7-9 | 16 | TRBJ2-7
CASGQQGAGGYTF | TRBD1 | TRBV10-2 | 13 | TRBJ1-2
CSAPNLQGKGYGYTF | TRBD1 | TRBV20-1 | 15 | TRBJ1-2
CASIRDKLYGYTF | . | TRBV21-1 | 13 | TRBJ1-2
CSAKTGAYGYTF | TRBD1 | TRBV20-1 | 12 | TRBJ1-2
CASSPRQGRGDYGYTF | TRBD1 | TRBV4-1 | 16 | TRBJ1-2
CSARDNPSLLSGNTIYF | . | TRBV20-1 | 17 | TRBJ1-3
CASSTRLALDEQFF | TRBD2 | TRBV7-2 | 14 | TRBJ2-1
CASSMGLAGTDTQYF | TRBD2 | TRBV7-9 | 15 | TRBJ2-3
CASSVTGDNQPQHF | TRBD1 | TRBV10-2 | 14 | TRBJ1-5
CASRANRGAFYGYTF | . | TRBV4-1 | 15 | TRBJ1-2